This T cell receptor beta chain was identified during a study of blood T cell repertoires in COVID-19. Overall study context: The United States, Italy and Spain supplied acute and convalescent COVID-19 samples.

Original processing methods: Estimation of nucleated cell counts was performed using reference gene primer amplification. TCRdb's table, derived via immunoSEQ multiplex PCR, lists solely in-frame clones and lacks some. V and J calls and clone size follow that table, whereas D and trimming were derived from the DNA. This repertoire shows about half a million clones, roughly 85% found once; its top ten account for 3% to 4%. Trimming pared 6 bases from V and 5 bases from J, leaving 13 bases between. Germline V CDR1 and CDR2: SNHLY, FYNNEI. There are 14 residues in the CDR3. This clonotype was obtained from a human donor in a cohort sampled during active COVID-19. Material for sequencing was peripheral blood. The chain employs TRBV2 and TRBJ1-4, with D possibly TRBD1 on 5 matching bases. The CDR3 nucleotides are TGTGCCAGCAGGGGCGTCGGGGGGAATGAAAAACTGTTTTTT. Translated: CASRGVGGNEKLFF.